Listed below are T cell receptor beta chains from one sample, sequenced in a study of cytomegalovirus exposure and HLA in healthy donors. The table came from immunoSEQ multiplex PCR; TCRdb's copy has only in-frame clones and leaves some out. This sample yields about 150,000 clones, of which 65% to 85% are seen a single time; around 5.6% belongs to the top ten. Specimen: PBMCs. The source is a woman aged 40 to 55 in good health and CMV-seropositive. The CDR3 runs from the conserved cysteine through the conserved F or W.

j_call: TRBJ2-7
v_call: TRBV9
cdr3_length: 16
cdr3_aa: CASSVAVAGVGCEQYF

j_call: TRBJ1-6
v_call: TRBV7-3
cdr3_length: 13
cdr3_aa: CASSAQGASPLHF

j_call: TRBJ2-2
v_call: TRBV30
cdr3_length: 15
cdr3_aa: CAWSRSQVSPGELFF

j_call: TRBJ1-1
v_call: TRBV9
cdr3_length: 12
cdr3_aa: CASSAGTGSAFF

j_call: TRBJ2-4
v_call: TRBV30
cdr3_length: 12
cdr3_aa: CAWSGRENIQYF

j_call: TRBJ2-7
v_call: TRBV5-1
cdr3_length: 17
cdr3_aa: CASSLSFQGAVPYEQYF

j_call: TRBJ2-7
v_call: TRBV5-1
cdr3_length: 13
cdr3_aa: CASNRAGSDEQYF

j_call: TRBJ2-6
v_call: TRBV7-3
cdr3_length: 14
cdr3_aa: CASSLRGGANVLTF

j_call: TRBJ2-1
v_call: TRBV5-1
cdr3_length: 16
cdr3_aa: CASSLRMTSGGNEQFF

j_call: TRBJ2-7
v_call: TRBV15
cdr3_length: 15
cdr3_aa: CATSRDLGLPSEQYF

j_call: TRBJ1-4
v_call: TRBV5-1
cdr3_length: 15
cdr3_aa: CASRTGGRTNEKLFF

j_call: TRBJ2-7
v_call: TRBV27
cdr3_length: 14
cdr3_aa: CASSPGQGSGEQYF

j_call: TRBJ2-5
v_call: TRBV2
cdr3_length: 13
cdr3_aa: CASKGDRRETQYF

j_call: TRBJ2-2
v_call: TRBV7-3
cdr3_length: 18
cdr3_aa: CASSLIGLAGINTGELFF

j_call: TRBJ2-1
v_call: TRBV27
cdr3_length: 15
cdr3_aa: CASSLLAGAYNEQFF

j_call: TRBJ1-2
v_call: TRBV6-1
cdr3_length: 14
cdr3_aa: CASSTQTGNYGYTF

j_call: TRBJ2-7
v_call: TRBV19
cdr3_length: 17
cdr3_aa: CASSWAGFSGAPYEQYF

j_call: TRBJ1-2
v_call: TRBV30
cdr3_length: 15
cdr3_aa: CAWSVLSGVNYGYTF

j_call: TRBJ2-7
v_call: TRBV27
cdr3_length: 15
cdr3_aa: CASGLQGEAKAEQYF

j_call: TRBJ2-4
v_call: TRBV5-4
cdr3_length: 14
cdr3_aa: CASSLGGNKNIQYF

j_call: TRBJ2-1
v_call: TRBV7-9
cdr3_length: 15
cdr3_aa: CASSQASDPNNEQFF

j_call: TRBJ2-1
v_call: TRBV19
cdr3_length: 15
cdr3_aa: CASSPLGSSYNEQFF

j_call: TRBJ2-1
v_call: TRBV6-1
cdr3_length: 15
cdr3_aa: CASSRTGGSYNEQFF

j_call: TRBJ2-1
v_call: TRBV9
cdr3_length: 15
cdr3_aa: CASSVISGSINEQFF

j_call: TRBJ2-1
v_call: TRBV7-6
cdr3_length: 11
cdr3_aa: CASSLGGQEFF

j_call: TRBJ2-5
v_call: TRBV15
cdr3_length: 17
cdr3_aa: CATSRDFPGQGGETQYF

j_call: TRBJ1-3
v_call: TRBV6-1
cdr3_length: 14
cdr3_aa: CASSEGGIGNTIYF

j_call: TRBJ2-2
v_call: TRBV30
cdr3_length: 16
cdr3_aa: CAWTPRDRVFTGELFF

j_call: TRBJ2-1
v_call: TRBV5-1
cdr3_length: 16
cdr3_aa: CASSLGVGGRGNEQFF

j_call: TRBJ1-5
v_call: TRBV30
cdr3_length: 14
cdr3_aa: CAWSVGLGDQPQHF

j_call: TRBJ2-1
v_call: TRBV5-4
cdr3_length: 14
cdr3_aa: CASSLGAGYNEQFF

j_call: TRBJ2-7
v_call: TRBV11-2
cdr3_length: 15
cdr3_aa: CASSLAAGGPFEQYF

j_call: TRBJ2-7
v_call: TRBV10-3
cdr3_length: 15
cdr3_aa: CASRLAGGQAYEQYF

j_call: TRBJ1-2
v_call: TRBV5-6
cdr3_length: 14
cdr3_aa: CASSLYSGQYGYTF

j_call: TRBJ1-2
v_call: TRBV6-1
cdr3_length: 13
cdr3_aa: CASSEGRRYGYTF

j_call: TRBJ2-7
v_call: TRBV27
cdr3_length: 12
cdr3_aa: CASSLLGGEQYF

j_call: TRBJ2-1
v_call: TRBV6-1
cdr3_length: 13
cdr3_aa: CASRAGQGNEQFF

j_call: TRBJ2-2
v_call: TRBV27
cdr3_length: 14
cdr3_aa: CASSSLRNTGELFF

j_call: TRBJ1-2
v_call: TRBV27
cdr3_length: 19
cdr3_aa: CASSLLLRDRLYRSYGYTF

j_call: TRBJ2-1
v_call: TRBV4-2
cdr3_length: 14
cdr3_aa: CASSGGFQGNEQFF

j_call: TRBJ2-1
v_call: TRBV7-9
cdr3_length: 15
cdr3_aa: CASSSVEEIYNEQFF

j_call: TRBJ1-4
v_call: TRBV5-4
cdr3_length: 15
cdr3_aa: CASSLFGTGEAGVFF

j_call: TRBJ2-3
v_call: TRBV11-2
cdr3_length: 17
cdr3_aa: CASSLEGLAGSADTQYF

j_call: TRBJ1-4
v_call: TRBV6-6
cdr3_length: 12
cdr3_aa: CASLDNNEKLFF

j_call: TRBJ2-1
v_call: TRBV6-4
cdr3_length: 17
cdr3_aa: CASSPGFGTGPYNEQFF

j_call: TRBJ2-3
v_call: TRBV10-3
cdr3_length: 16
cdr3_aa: CATSKDRGLNTDTQYF

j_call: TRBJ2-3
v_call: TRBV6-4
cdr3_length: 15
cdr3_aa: CASSRQSRGTDTQYF

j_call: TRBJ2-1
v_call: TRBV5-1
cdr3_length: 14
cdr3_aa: CASTRVGSENEQFF